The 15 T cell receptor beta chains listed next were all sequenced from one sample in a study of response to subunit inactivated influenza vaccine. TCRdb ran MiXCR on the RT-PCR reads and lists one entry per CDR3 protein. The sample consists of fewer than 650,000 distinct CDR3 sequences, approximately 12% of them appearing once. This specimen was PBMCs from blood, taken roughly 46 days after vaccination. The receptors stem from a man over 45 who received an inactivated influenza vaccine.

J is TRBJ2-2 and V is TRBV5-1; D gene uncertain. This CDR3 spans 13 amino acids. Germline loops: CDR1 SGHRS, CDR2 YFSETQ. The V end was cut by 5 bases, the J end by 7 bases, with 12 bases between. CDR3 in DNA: TGCGCCAGCAGTAGCCTCCGGAGCGGGGAGCTGTTTTTT. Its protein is CASSSLRSGELFF.

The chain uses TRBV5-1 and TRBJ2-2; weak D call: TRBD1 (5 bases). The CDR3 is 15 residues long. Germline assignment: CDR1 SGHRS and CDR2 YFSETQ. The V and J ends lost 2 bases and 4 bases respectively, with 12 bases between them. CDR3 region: CASSFQGSSTGELFF. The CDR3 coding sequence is TGCGCCAGCAGCTTCCAGGGTAGTTCCACCGGGGAGCTGTTTTTT.

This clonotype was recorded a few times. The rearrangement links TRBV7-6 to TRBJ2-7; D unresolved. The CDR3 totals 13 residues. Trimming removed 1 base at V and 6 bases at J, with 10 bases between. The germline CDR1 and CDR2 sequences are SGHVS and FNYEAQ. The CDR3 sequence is CASSLDQAGEQYF. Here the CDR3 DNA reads TGTGCCAGCAGCTTAGATCAGGCTGGCGAGCAGTACTTC.

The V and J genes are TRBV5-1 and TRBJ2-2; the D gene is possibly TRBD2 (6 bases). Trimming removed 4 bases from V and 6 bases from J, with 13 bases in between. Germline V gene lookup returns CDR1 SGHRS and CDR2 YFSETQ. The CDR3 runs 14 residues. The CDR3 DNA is TGCGCCAGCAGCCCCAGACTAGTCCCCGGGGAGCTGTTTTTT. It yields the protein CASSPRLVPGELFF.

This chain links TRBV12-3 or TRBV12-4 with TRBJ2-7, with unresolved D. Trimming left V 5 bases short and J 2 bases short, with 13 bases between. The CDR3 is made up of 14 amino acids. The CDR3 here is CASSRAGSTYEQYF. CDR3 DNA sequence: TGTGCCAGCAGTCGAGCCGGGTCGACCTACGAGCAGTACTTC.

CDR3 region: CSARRLALQETQYF. The CDR3 nucleotides read TGCAGTGCTAGGAGGCTAGCGCTCCAAGAGACCCAGTACTTC. The J gene is TRBJ2-5, the V gene TRBV20-1, with D perhaps matching TRBD2 (6 bases). This CDR3 has 14 residues. The germline gives CDR1 DFQATT, CDR2 SNEGSKA (reference sequence). V gave up 3 bases and J gave up 1 base, with 12 bases separating them.

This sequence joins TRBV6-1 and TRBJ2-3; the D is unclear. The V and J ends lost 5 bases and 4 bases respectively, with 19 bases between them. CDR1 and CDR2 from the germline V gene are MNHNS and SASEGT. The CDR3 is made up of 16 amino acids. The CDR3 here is CASSPLRPGLSDTQYF. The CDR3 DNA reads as TGTGCCAGCAGTCCCCTCCGTCCCGGTCTTTCAGATACGCAGTATTTT.

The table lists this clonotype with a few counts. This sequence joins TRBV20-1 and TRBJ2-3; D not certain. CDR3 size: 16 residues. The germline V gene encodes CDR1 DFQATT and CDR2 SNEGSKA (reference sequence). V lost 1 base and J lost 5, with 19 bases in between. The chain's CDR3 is CSARANLDPHGDTQYF. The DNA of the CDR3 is TGCAGTGCTAGAGCGAACCTAGACCCACACGGAGATACGCAGTATTTT.

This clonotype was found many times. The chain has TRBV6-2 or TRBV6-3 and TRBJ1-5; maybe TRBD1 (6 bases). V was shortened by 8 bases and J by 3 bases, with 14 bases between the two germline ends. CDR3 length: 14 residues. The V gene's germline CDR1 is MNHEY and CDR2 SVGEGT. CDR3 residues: CASSGTLINQPQHF. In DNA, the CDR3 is TGTGCCAGCTCCGGGACACTCATCAATCAGCCCCAGCATTTT.

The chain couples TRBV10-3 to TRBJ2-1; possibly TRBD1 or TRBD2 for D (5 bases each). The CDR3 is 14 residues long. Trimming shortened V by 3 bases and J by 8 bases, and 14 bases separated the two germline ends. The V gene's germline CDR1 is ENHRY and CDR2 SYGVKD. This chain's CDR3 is CAISDPEGNDEQFF. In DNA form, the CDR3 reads TGTGCCATCAGTGACCCCGAGGGGAACGATGAGCAGTTCTTC.

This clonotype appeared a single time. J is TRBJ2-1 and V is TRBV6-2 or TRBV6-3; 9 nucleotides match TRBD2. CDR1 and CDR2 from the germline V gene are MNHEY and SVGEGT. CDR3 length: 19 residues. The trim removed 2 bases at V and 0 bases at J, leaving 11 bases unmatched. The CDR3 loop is CASSYITSGRLSSYNEQFF. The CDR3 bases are TGTGCCAGCAGTTACATTACTAGCGGGCGACTCAGCTCCTACAATGAGCAGTTCTTC.

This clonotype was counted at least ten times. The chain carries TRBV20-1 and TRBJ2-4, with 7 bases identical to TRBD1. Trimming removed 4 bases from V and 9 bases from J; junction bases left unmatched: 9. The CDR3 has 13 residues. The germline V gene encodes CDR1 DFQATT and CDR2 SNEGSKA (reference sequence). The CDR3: CSAIDRDFGIQYF. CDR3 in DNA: TGCAGTGCTATCGACAGGGATTTCGGCATTCAGTACTTC.

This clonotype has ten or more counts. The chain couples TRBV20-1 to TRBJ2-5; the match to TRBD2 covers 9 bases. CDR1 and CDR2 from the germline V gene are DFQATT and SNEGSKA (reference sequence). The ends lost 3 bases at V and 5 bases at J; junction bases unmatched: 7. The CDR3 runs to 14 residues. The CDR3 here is CSASYSGSGETQYF. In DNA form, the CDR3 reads TGCAGTGCTAGTTATAGCGGGAGTGGTGAGACCCAGTACTTC.

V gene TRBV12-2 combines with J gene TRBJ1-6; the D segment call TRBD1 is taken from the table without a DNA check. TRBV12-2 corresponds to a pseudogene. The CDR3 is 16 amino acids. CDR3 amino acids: CASRLKVDRGRSPLHF. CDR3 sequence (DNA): TGTGCAAGTCGCTTAAAGGTGGACAGGGGGCGATCACCCCTCCACTTT.

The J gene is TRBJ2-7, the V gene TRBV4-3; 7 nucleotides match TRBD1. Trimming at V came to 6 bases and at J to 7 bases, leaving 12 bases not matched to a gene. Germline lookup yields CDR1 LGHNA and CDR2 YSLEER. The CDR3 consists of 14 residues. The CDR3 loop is CASSLVQGSEEQYF. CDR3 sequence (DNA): TGCGCCAGCAGTCTAGTACAGGGGTCGGAAGAGCAGTACTTC.